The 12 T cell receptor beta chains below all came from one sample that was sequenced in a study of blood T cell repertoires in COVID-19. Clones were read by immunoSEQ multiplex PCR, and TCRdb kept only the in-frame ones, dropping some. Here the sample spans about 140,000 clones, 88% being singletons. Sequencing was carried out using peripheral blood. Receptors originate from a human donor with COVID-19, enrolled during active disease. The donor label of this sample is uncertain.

The CDR3 region has the DNA TGTGCCAGCAGCCAGGCCACTAGCGGGGGACAAGAGACCCAGTACTTC. Its translation is CASSQATSGGQETQYF. The rearrangement joins TRBV3-1 (or the pseudogene TRBV3-2) to TRBJ2-5, with TRBD2 matching over 11 bases. The CDR3 is made up of 16 amino acids. Germline CDR1 reads LGHDT; CDR2 reads YNNKEL (reference sequence). V shed 3 bases and J 2 bases; nucleotides not matched to a gene: 5.

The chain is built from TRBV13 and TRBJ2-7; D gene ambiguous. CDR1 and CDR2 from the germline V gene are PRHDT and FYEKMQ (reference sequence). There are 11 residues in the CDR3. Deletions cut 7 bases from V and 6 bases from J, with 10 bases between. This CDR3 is CASTYSGEQYF. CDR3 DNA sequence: TGTGCCAGCACCTACTCCGGCGAGCAGTACTTC. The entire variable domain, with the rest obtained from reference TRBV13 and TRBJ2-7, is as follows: AAGVIQSPRHLIKEKRETATLKCYPIPRHDTVYWYQQGPGQDPQFLISFYEKMQSDKGSIPDRFSAQQFSDYHSELNMSSLELGDSALYFCASTYSGEQYFGPGTRLTVT.

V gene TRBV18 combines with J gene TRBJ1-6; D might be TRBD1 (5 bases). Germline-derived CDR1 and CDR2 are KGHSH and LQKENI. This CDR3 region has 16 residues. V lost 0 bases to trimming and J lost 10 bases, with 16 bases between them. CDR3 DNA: TGTGCCAGCTCACCACCGAACGGGGGAGTAGAGTCACCCCTCCACTTT. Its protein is CASSPPNGGVESPLHF.

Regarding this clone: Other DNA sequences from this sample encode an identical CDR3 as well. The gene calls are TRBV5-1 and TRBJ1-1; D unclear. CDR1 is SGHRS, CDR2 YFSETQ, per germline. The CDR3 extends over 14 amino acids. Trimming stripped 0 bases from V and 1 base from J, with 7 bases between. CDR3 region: CASSLDAGNTEAFF. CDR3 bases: TGCGCCAGCAGCTTGGACGCGGGGAACACTGAAGCTTTCTTT.

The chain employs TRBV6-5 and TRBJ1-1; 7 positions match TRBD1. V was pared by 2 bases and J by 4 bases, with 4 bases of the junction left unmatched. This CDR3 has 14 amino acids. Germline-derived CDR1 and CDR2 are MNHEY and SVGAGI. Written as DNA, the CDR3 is TGTGCCAGCAGTTACGGGGACAGAACCACTGAAGCTTTCTTT. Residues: CASSYGDRTTEAFF.

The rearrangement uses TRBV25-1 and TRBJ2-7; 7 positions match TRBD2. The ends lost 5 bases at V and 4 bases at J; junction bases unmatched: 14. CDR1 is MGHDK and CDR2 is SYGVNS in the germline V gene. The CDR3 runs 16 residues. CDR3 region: CASSKRSGGGVYEQYF. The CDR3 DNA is TGTGCCAGCAGTAAGAGGTCAGGTGGGGGGGTATACGAGCAGTACTTC.

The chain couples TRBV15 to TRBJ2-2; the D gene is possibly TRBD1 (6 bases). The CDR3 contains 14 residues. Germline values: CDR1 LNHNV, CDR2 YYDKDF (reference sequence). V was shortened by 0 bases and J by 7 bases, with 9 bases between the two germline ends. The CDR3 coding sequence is TGTGCCACCAGCAGAGAAATAGGGGGCGGGGAGCTGTTTTTT. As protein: CATSREIGGGELFF.

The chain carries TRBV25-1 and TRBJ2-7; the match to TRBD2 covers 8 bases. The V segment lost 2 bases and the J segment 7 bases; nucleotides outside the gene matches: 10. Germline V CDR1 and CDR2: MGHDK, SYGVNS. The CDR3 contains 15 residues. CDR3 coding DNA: TGTGCCAGCAGTGAAGCGGGGACTAGTTACACAGAGCAGTACTTC. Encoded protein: CASSEAGTSYTEQYF.

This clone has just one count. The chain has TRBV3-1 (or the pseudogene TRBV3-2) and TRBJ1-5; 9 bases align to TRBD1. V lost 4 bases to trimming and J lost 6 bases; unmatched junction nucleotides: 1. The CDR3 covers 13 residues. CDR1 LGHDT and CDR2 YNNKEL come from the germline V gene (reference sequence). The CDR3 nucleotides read TGTGCCAGCAGCCGGGACAGGGCTCAGCCCCAGCATTTT. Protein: CASSRDRAQPQHF.

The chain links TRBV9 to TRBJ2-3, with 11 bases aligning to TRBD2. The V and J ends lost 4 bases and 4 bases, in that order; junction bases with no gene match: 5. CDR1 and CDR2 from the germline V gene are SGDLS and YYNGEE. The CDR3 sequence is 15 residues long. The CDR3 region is CASSQLAGASDTQYF. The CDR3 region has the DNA TGTGCCAGCAGCCAACTAGCGGGGGCTTCAGATACGCAGTATTTT.

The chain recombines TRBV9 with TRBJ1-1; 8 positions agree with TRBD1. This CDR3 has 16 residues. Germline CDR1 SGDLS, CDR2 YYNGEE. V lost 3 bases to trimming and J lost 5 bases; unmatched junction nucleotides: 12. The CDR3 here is CASSAEPTGGITEAFF. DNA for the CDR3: TGTGCCAGCAGCGCAGAGCCCACAGGGGGTATTACTGAAGCTTTCTTT. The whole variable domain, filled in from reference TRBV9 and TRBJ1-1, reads DSGVTQTPKHLITATGQRVTLRCSPRSGDLSVYWYQQSLDQGLQFLIQYYNGEERAKGNILERFSAQQFPDLHSELNLSSLELGDSALYFCASSAEPTGGITEAFFGQGTRLTVV.

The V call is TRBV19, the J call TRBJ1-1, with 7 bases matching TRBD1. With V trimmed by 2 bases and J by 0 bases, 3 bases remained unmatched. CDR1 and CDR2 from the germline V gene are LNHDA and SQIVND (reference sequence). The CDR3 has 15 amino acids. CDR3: CASSIRGQMNTEAFF. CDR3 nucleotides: TGTGCCAGTAGTATAAGGGGACAGATGAACACTGAAGCTTTCTTT.